This entry lists 9 T cell receptor beta chains sequenced from one sample in a study of CDR3 diversity in severe acne. MiXCR, applied by TCRdb to the PCR reads, yields one record per CDR3 protein. This sample has 97,000 or so distinct CDR3 sequences; roughly 51% occur once, and the top ten carry about an eighth. Sequencing was performed on blood. Every receptor here comes from a male donor with acne.

The rearrangement links TRBV7-2 to TRBJ2-5; TRBD1 agrees at 7 bases. The CDR3 runs 16 residues. V lost 0 bases to trimming and J lost 5 bases; unmatched junction nucleotides: 9. The germline CDR1 and CDR2 sequences are SGHTA and FQGNSA. The CDR3 DNA reads TGTGCCAGCAGCTTAGCGATGACAGGGACGGGGGAGACCCAGTACTTC. Protein sequence: CASSLAMTGTGETQYF.

V is TRBV7-6 and J is TRBJ2-7; the match to TRBD2 covers 13 bases. Per the germline V gene, CDR1 is SGHVS and CDR2 is FNYEAQ. The length of the CDR3 is 18 residues. Trimming cost V 4 bases and J 4 bases; bases outside gene matches: 13. The CDR3 DNA follows: TGTGCCAGCAGCTCAGCCCCTAGACTAGCGGGAGGCGGGTACGAGCAGTACTTC. It is translated as CASSSAPRLAGGGYEQYF. Full variable domain (missing parts from reference TRBV7-6 and TRBJ2-7): GAGVSQSPRYKVTKRGQDVALRCDPISGHVSLYWYRQALGQGPEFLTYFNYEAQQDKSGLPNDRFSAERPEGSISTLTIQRTEQRDSAMYRCASSSAPRLAGGGYEQYFGPGTRLTVT.

The chain employs TRBV9 and TRBJ1-2; no definite D call. Germline CDR1 reads SGDLS; CDR2 reads YYNGEE. Trimming removed 0 bases from V and 2 bases from J, with 5 bases in between. This CDR3 region has 13 residues. CDR3 sequence reads: CASSVVQNYGYTF. CDR3 coding DNA: TGTGCCAGCAGCGTAGTCCAGAACTATGGCTACACCTTC.

This clonotype was counted many times. V gene TRBV7-9 combines with J gene TRBJ1-2, with a tentative D call TRBD1 (6 bases). CDR1 and CDR2 (germline): SEHNR, FQNEAQ (reference sequence). The CDR3 totals 15 residues. The V end was cut by 5 bases, the J end by 4 bases, with 17 bases between. This CDR3 reads CASSQSGGSAYGYTF. CDR3 nucleotides: TGTGCCAGCAGCCAGTCCGGGGGCTCGGCCTATGGCTACACCTTC.

In the case of this clonotype: A clone one base away is much larger, so this may be a read error. The chain joins TRBV20-1 to TRBJ2-2, with D perhaps matching TRBD2 (5 bases). CDR3 length: 14 amino acids. Germline V gives CDR1 DFQATT, CDR2 SNEGSKA (reference sequence). The CDR3 DNA reads as TGCAGTGCTAGGGTTCCCCCGGGAACCGGGGAGCTGTCTTTT. This encodes CSARVPPGTGELSF.

The chain employs TRBV5-1 and TRBJ2-3, with TRBD1 matching over 7 bases. The CDR3 totals 16 residues. Trimming at V came to 0 bases and at J to 1 base, leaving 5 bases not matched to a gene. The germline CDR1 and CDR2 sequences are SGHRS and YFSETQ. In nucleotides, the CDR3 is TGCGCCAGCAGCTTGGAGCAGGGGGATGGCACAGATACGCAGTATTTT. Residues: CASSLEQGDGTDTQYF. Together with reference TRBV5-1 and TRBJ2-3, the CDR3 gives the full variable domain: KAGVTQTPRYLIKTRGQQVTLSCSPISGHRSVSWYQQTPGQGLQFLFEYFSETQRNKGNFPGRFSGRQFSNSRSEMNVSTLELGDSALYLCASSLEQGDGTDTQYFGPGTRLTVL.

Only a few counts were recorded for this clonotype. The CDR3 is CASSPNSRHEQYF. CDR3 coding DNA: TGTGCCAGCAGCCCAAATAGTCGGCACGAGCAGTACTTC. V is TRBV7-9 and J is TRBJ2-7; no firm D call. The V end lost 5 bases, the J end lost 5 bases, and 13 bases lay between the germline ends. The CDR3 is 13 residues long. Per the germline V gene, CDR1 is SEHNR and CDR2 is FQNEAQ (reference sequence).

Turning to this clonotype: Given a much more abundant clone one base away, this may be a read error. The chain uses TRBV7-3 and TRBJ2-7; maybe TRBD1 (6 bases). Looked up from germline, CDR1 is SGHTA and CDR2 is FQGTGA. The CDR3 spans 14 residues. Trimming removed 6 bases from V and 3 bases from J, with 15 bases in between. The CDR3 DNA is TGTGCCAGCAGTTCCCAGGACAGATACTACGAGCAGTACTTC. Translated, it gives CASSSQDRYYEQYF.

This clonotype was seen only once. The chain is built from TRBV12-3 or TRBV12-4 and TRBJ2-5, with 9 bases identical to TRBD1. The CDR3 is 15 amino acids. V lost 6 bases and J lost 3; bases outside the gene matches: 8. The CDR3 is CASRDGTGTEETQYF. DNA for the CDR3: TGTGCCAGCAGGGATGGGACAGGGACTGAAGAGACCCAGTACTTC.